These T cell receptor beta chains were read from a single sample in a study of T cells after yellow fever vaccination. Using its own MiXCR run on the 5' RACE reads, TCRdb lists one record per CDR3 protein. The sample holds approximately 96,000 distinct CDR3 sequences, approximately 8.4% seen once. Material: CD8+ T cells not binding an NS4B(214-222) dextramer, sorted from PBMCs, obtained roughly 15 days after the first yellow fever vaccination. All receptors come from a man between 18 and 35 years old who received the YFV17D yellow fever vaccine. The conserved cysteine and the conserved F or W are not part of the CDR3 here. Fields, in order: V gene, CDR3 length, D gene, clone size, CDR3 protein. D genes are given only for firm matches. Clone size appears in some rows only: once, few, many, or a class for an expanded clone.

TRBV27 | 12 | NA | NA | ASRSGTHYNEQF
TRBV4-3 | 13 | NA | few | ASSQDLYGMETQY
TRBV5-4 | 11 | NA | few | ASSSDNTGELF
TRBV18 | 13 | NA | few | ASSRTGTSTDTQY
TRBV3-1 | 16 | TRBD2 | few | ASSQDWIAGASYNEQF
TRBV4-2 | 14 | TRBD2 | NA | ASSQDFAGGTDTQY
TRBV6-1 | 11 | NA | few | ASSPGPRETQY
TRBV27 | 13 | NA | few | ASSPGAGANYGYT
TRBV4-1 | 13 | TRBD1 | many | ASDPGTGVTDTQY
TRBV12-3/TRBV12-4 | 13 | NA | many | ASTSDEGPTDTQY
TRBV12-3/TRBV12-4 | 11 | NA | NA | ASSLGSLGEQY
TRBV11-2 | 11 | NA | NA | ASSLVANSPLH
TRBV6-5 | 16 | NA | many | ASSYSGSLYRDTGELF
TRBV6-5 | 9 | NA | few | ASSYGGEST
TRBV4-1 | 14 | TRBD2 | few | ASSQGTSGGTDTQY
TRBV28 | 13 | NA | few | ASSPPAGWYNEQF
TRBV4-1 | 13 | NA | NA | ASSQDRQGNTEAF
TRBV27 | 12 | TRBD1 | once | ASRTTGQGNGYT
TRBV29-1 | 11 | NA | many | SATGGSNQPQH
TRBV12-3/TRBV12-4 | 11 | NA | NA | ASSFRLQETQY
TRBV18 | 12 | NA | few | ASSPSLGAGELF
TRBV9 | 11 | TRBD2 | NA | ASSVEGTTEQY
TRBV6-1 | 13 | NA | NA | ASSRATEVRETQY
TRBV10-3 | 12 | NA | many | AISEGGGGYEQY
TRBV2 | 12 | NA | many | ASKDSGGNNEQF
TRBV7-6 | 14 | NA | many | ASSLNRRPNTGELF
TRBV15 | 13 | TRBD1 | many | ATSREGQGGGGQF
TRBV20-1 | 13 | NA | many | SARDKGYSNQPQH
TRBV5-1 | 14 | NA | few | ASSPRVDTSTDTQY
TRBV30 | 12 | NA | few | AWSVIIGAGELF
TRBV27 | 12 | NA | few | ASSLFSGANVLT
TRBV5-1 | 14 | NA | NA | ASSLPGDRDSGEQY